This T cell receptor beta chain stems from a study of blood T cell repertoires in COVID-19. Germline trimming cut 1 base from V and 3 bases from J; bases unmatched to any gene: 2. CDR1 and CDR2 (germline): LNHNV, YYDKDF (reference sequence). CDR3 length: 15 amino acids. Source study methods: Cell counts per sample came from amplifying reference gene primers. Libraries were prepared by immunoSEQ multiplex PCR; TCRdb keeps only in-frame clonotypes and omits some of them. That table gives V, J and clone size, and the DNA gave D and trimming. Found here are around 260,000 clones, approximately 87% of them singletons; the top ten hold over 4.5%.

The rearrangement joins TRBV15 to TRBJ2-7, with 11 bases identical to TRBD2. The sample comprised peripheral blood. This clonotype was sampled from a man aged 55-75 years who had recovered from COVID-19. The CDR3 region has the DNA TGTGCCACCAGCAGAGTACTAGCGGGAGTCTACGAGCAGTACTTC. This encodes CATSRVLAGVYEQYF.